The sequence of this TCR beta chain was determined in a study of technical replicates of blood from a few donors. The method was immunoSEQ multiplex PCR; TCRdb's version includes in-frame clones alone and lacks a portion of them. The table has tens of thousands of clones, about 93% seen once. Sequencing was done on a sample of PBMCs. The sequence came from a human donor in good health. Some clones in this sample may be carry-over from other donors' samples.

The CDR3 loop is CASSLGAGREQYF. CDR3 nucleotide sequence: TGCGCCAGCAGCTTGGGGGCAGGGAGGGAGCAGTACTTC. The J gene is TRBJ2-7, the V gene TRBV5-1, with D perhaps TRBD2 (6 bases). The V end was cut by 0 bases, the J end by 7 bases, with 11 bases between. Per germline, CDR1 SGHRS and CDR2 YFSETQ. The CDR3 sequence is 13 residues long.